These T cell receptor beta chains were read from a single sample in a study of T cells of healthy individuals. TCRdb redid the calling of the 5' RACE reads with MiXCR, one entry per CDR3 protein. Of some 69,000 distinct CDR3 sequences in the sample, under 20% were seen once. These receptors all stem from a human donor in good health. The CDR3 runs from the conserved cysteine through the conserved F or W. A D gene is named only where the DNA matches it firmly. Rows give clone size only sometimes, using once, few, many, or a class for an expanded clone.

V: TRBV6-1; length: 16; J: TRBJ2-7; size: NA; D: TRBD2; CDR3: CASSEKFLAGDYEQYF; DNA: TGTGCCAGCAGTGAAAAGTTCCTAGCGGGGGATTACGAGCAGTACTTC
V: TRBV25-1; length: 14; J: TRBJ1-1; size: many; D: NA; CDR3: CASSISRGLAEAFF; DNA: TGTGCCAGCAGTATCTCACGGGGACTAGCTGAAGCTTTCTTT
V: TRBV4-1; length: 12; J: TRBJ2-7; size: many; D: NA; CDR3: CASSSTGYEQYF; DNA: TGCGCCAGCAGCTCCACCGGTTACGAGCAGTACTTC
V: TRBV28; length: 14; J: TRBJ1-4; size: few; D: TRBD1; CDR3: CASSVQGAREKLFF; DNA: TGTGCCAGCAGTGTTCAGGGGGCGCGTGAAAAACTGTTTTTT
V: TRBV12-3/TRBV12-4; length: 19; J: TRBJ2-3; size: few; D: TRBD2; CDR3: CASSLLRDYCITSTDTQYF; DNA: TGTGCCAGCAGTTTGCTTCGGGACTACTGTATAACTAGCACAGATACGCAGTATTTT
V: TRBV7-9; length: 16; J: TRBJ2-3; size: NA; D: NA; CDR3: CASSLFVGGGTDTQYF; DNA: TGTGCCAGCAGCTTATTCGTGGGGGGCGGCACAGATACGCAGTATTTT
V: TRBV6-2/TRBV6-3; length: 14; J: TRBJ2-7; size: few; D: TRBD1; CDR3: CASSPTGMSYEQYF; DNA: TGTGCCAGCAGCCCGACAGGGATGAGCTACGAGCAGTACTTC
V: TRBV7-9; length: 14; J: TRBJ2-1; size: NA; D: NA; CDR3: CASSPGPRYNEQFF; DNA: TGTGCCAGCAGCCCAGGCCCAAGATACAATGAGCAGTTCTTC
V: TRBV19; length: 16; J: TRBJ2-5; size: few; D: TRBD1; CDR3: CASSPRTGGLGETQYF; DNA: TGTGCCAGTAGTCCCCGGACAGGGGGCTTGGGGGAGACCCAGTACTTC
V: TRBV13; length: 15; J: TRBJ2-1; size: NA; D: NA; CDR3: CASSSVDEGVWAGIF; DNA: TGTGCCAGCAGCTCCGTTGACGAAGGGGTCTGGGCTGGGATCTTC
V: TRBV27; length: 13; J: TRBJ1-6; size: NA; D: NA; CDR3: CASSLDSYSPLHF; DNA: TGTGCCAGCAGTTTGGATAGCTATTCACCCCTCCACTTT
V: TRBV24-1; length: 15; J: TRBJ2-1; size: NA; D: NA; CDR3: CATSDPDRINNEQFF; DNA: TGTGCCACCAGTGACCCTGACAGGATCAACAATGAGCAGTTCTTC
V: TRBV24-1; length: 13; J: TRBJ2-1; size: once; D: NA; CDR3: CATGATLGNEQFF; DNA: TGTGCCACCGGGGCGACCCTTGGGAATGAGCAGTTCTTC
V: TRBV5-1; length: 14; J: TRBJ1-2; size: many; D: NA; CDR3: CASSLESTVYGYTF; DNA: TGCGCCAGCAGCTTGGAATCGACAGTCTATGGCTACACCTTC
V: TRBV6-1; length: 14; J: TRBJ1-1; size: many; D: NA; CDR3: CASSNWGQNTEAFF; DNA: TGTGCCAGCAGTAACTGGGGACAGAACACTGAAGCTTTCTTT
V: TRBV2; length: 17; J: TRBJ2-5; size: NA; D: TRBD2; CDR3: CASRDSLWASGRETQYF; DNA: TGTGCCAGCAGGGATTCCCTTTGGGCTAGCGGGAGAGAGACCCAGTACTTC
V: TRBV7-9; length: 16; J: TRBJ1-2; size: few; D: TRBD1; CDR3: CASSLISWDRDYGYTF; DNA: TGTGCCAGCAGCTTAATAAGCTGGGACAGGGACTATGGCTACACCTTC
V: TRBV6-5; length: 13; J: TRBJ2-1; size: many; D: NA; CDR3: CASSLGFANEQFF; DNA: TGTGCCAGCAGTTTAGGGTTCGCCAATGAGCAGTTCTTC
V: TRBV15; length: 13; J: TRBJ2-5; size: NA; D: NA; CDR3: CATSGQSQETQYF; DNA: TGTGCCACCAGTGGACAGTCCCAAGAGACCCAGTACTTC
V: TRBV6-2/TRBV6-3; length: 15; J: TRBJ2-3; size: few; D: TRBD2; CDR3: CASTRTSGIPDTQYF; DNA: TGTGCCAGCACGAGGACTAGCGGGATCCCAGATACGCAGTATTTT
V: TRBV11-2; length: 14; J: TRBJ1-1; size: NA; D: NA; CDR3: CASSFLGVDTEAFF; DNA: TGTGCCAGCAGCTTCTTGGGGGTGGACACTGAAGCTTTCTTT
V: TRBV19; length: 14; J: TRBJ1-2; size: NA; D: NA; CDR3: CASSRQEYNYGYTF; DNA: TGTGCCAGTAGTAGACAGGAGTATAACTATGGCTACACCTTC
V: TRBV4-3; length: 15; J: TRBJ2-7; size: NA; D: TRBD1; CDR3: CASSQNRGQAYEQYF; DNA: TGCGCCAGCAGCCAAAACAGGGGACAAGCCTACGAGCAGTACTTC
V: TRBV19; length: 18; J: TRBJ1-1; size: few; D: NA; CDR3: CASSILYRNREGSTEAFF; DNA: TGTGCCAGTAGTATTTTGTACAGGAATCGCGAGGGGAGCACTGAAGCTTTCTTT
V: TRBV7-9; length: 13; J: TRBJ2-1; size: many; D: TRBD2; CDR3: CASSSTSRNEQFF; DNA: TGTGCCAGCAGCTCGACTAGCCGAAATGAGCAGTTCTTC
V: TRBV20-1; length: 14; J: TRBJ1-4; size: many; D: NA; CDR3: CSARDTQGNEKLFF; DNA: TGCAGTGCTAGAGATACTCAGGGTAATGAAAAACTGTTTTTT
V: TRBV2; length: 16; J: TRBJ2-1; size: NA; D: TRBD2; CDR3: CAAEGTSAGGGNEQFF; DNA: TGTGCCGCCGAGGGGACCTCAGCGGGAGGGGGCAATGAGCAGTTCTTC
V: TRBV2; length: 15; J: TRBJ1-5; size: many; D: TRBD1; CDR3: CASSPSTGGVQPQHF; DNA: TGTGCCAGCAGCCCATCGACAGGGGGGGTTCAGCCCCAGCATTTT
V: TRBV25-1; length: 13; J: TRBJ2-7; size: many; D: NA; CDR3: CASSEQGTYEQYF; DNA: TGTGCCAGCAGTGAACAGGGCACCTACGAGCAGTACTTC
V: TRBV25-1; length: 14; J: TRBJ2-7; size: many; D: NA; CDR3: CASSSTGSHDEQYF; DNA: TGTGCCAGCAGTTCAACAGGTTCGCACGACGAGCAGTACTTC
V: TRBV6-5; length: 16; J: TRBJ2-7; size: many; D: TRBD1; CDR3: CASSYRSGQWGYEQYF; DNA: TGTGCCAGCAGTTACCGCTCGGGACAGTGGGGCTACGAGCAGTACTTC
V: TRBV21-1; length: 17; J: TRBJ2-3; size: few; D: NA; CDR3: CASSKVDRERSTDTQYF; DNA: TGTGCCAGCAGCAAAGTGGACAGAGAAAGGAGCACAGATACGCAGTATTTT
V: TRBV24-1; length: 17; J: TRBJ2-2; size: many; D: NA; CDR3: CATSDLPSGPIDGELFF; DNA: TGTGCCACCAGTGATTTGCCTTCGGGGCCCATCGACGGGGAGCTGTTTTTT
V: TRBV27; length: 13; J: TRBJ2-1; size: NA; D: TRBD2; CDR3: CASSLGTINEQFF; DNA: TGTGCCAGCAGTTTAGGGACTATCAATGAGCAGTTCTTC
V: TRBV6-6; length: 14; J: TRBJ1-2; size: NA; D: TRBD1; CDR3: CASSLLDRAGGYTF; DNA: TGTGCCAGCAGTTTACTGGACAGGGCTGGAGGCTACACCTTC
V: TRBV28; length: 14; J: TRBJ2-5; size: many; D: NA; CDR3: CASSFIRQVQTQYF; DNA: TGTGCCAGCAGTTTCATTCGACAGGTCCAGACCCAGTACTTC
V: TRBV20-1; length: 15; J: TRBJ2-1; size: few; D: NA; CDR3: CSAREYVVSPNEQFF; DNA: TGCAGTGCTAGAGAGTATGTTGTGTCACCTAATGAGCAGTTCTTC
V: TRBV9; length: 13; J: TRBJ2-2; size: many; D: NA; CDR3: CASSVISTGELFF; DNA: TGTGCCAGCAGCGTGATTTCCACCGGGGAGCTGTTTTTT
V: TRBV7-3; length: 17; J: TRBJ1-4; size: many; D: TRBD1; CDR3: CASSLKERGQGGEKLFF; DNA: TGTGCCAGCAGCCTAAAAGAAAGGGGACAGGGAGGTGAAAAACTGTTTTTT
V: TRBV29-1; length: 16; J: TRBJ2-5; size: NA; D: NA; CDR3: CSVEDRAGGSQETQYF; DNA: TGCAGCGTTGAAGATAGGGCAGGGGGGAGCCAAGAGACCCAGTACTTC
V: TRBV18; length: 16; J: TRBJ2-2; size: NA; D: TRBD1; CDR3: CASSPPSGQGIGELFF; DNA: TGTGCCAGCTCACCACCGTCGGGACAGGGTATCGGGGAGCTGTTTTTT
V: TRBV3-1; length: 15; J: TRBJ1-5; size: many; D: NA; CDR3: CASSQDLGVNQPQHF; DNA: TGTGCCAGCAGCCAAGATCTGGGGGTTAATCAGCCCCAGCATTTT
V: TRBV28; length: 14; J: TRBJ1-5; size: NA; D: NA; CDR3: CASTLTDPNQPQHF; DNA: TGTGCCAGCACTCTGACAGACCCCAATCAGCCCCAGCATTTT
V: TRBV11-1; length: 14; J: TRBJ2-7; size: many; D: NA; CDR3: CASSLDGNSYEQYF; DNA: TGTGCCAGCAGCCTTGACGGAAACTCCTACGAGCAGTACTTC
V: TRBV6-5; length: 14; J: TRBJ1-2; size: once; D: NA; CDR3: CASSQDGGNYGYTF; DNA: TGTGCCAGCAGCCAGGACGGGGGGAACTATGGCTACACCTTC
V: TRBV9; length: 13; J: TRBJ1-2; size: few; D: NA; CDR3: CASSVVGQSVGTF; DNA: TGTGCCAGCAGCGTAGTTGGGCAATCCGTGGGCACCTTC
V: TRBV7-9; length: 13; J: TRBJ1-5; size: few; D: NA; CDR3: CASSFGGPEPQHF; DNA: TGTGCCAGCAGCTTTGGGGGGCCCGAGCCCCAGCATTTT
V: TRBV7-9; length: 13; J: TRBJ2-1; size: many; D: NA; CDR3: CASSLRLFNEQFF; DNA: TGTGCCAGCAGCCTCCGACTGTTCAATGAGCAGTTCTTC